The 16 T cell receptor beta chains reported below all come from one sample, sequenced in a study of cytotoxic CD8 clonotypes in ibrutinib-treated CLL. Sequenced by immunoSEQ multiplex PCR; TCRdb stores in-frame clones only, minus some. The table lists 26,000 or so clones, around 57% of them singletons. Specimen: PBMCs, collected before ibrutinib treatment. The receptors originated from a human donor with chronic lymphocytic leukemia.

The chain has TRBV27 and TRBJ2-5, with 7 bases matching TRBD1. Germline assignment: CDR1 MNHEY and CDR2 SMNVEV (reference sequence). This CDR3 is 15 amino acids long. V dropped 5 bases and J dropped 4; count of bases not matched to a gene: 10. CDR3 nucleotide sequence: TGTGCCAGCAGTGGAAGGGGGCAATTTGGAGAGACCCAGTACTTC. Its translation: CASSGRGQFGETQYF.

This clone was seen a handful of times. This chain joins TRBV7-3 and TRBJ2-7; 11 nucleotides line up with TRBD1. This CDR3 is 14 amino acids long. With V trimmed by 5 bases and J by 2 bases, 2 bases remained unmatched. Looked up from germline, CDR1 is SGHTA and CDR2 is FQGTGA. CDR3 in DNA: TGTGCCAGCAGCCCGGGACAGGGGGCCTACGAGCAGTACTTC. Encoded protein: CASSPGQGAYEQYF.

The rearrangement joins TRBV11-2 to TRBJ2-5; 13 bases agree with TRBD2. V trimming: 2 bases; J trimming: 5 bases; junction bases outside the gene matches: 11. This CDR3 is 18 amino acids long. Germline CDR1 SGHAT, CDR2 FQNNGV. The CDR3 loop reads CASSLFPSTSGRRETQYF. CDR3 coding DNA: TGTGCCAGCAGCTTATTCCCGTCGACTAGCGGGAGGCGGGAGACCCAGTACTTC.

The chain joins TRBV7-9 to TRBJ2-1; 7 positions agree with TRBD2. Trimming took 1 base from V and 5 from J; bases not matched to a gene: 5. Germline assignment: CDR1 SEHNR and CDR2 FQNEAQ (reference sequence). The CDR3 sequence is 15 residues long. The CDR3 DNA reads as TGTGCCAGCAGCTTAGTGCTGGGAGGGGACAATGAGCAGTTCTTC. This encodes CASSLVLGGDNEQFF. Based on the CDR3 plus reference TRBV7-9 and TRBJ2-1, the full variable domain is DTGVSQNPRHKITKRGQNVTFRCDPISEHNRLYWYRQTLGQGPEFLTYFQNEAQLEKSRLLSDRFSAERPKGSFSTLEIQRTEQGDSAMYLCASSLVLGGDNEQFFGPGTRLTVL.

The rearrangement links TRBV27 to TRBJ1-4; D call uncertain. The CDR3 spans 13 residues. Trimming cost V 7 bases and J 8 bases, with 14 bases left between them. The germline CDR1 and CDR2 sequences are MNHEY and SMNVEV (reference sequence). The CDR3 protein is CASTETRGEKLFF. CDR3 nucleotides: TGTGCCAGCACCGAGACAAGAGGGGAAAAACTGTTTTTT.

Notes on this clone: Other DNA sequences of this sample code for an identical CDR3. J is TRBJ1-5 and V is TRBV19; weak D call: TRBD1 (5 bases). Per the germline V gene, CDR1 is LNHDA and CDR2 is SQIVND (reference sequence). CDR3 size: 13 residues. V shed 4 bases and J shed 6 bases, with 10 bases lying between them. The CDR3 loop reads CASSTQGTQPQHF. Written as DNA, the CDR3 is TGTGCCAGTAGTACCCAGGGTACTCAGCCCCAGCATTTT.

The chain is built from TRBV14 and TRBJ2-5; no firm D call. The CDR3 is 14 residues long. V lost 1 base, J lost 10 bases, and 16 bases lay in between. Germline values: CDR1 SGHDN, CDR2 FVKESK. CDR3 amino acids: CASSQARAVRIQYF. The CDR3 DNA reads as TGTGCCAGCAGCCAAGCCCGGGCGGTTCGAATCCAGTACTTC.

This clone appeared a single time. For the CDR3, the DNA is TGTGCCAGCAGTTTACGGACAGGACGCTACGAGCAGTACTTC. Encoded protein: CASSLRTGRYEQYF. This chain links TRBV6-5 with TRBJ2-7, with TRBD1 matching 7 bases. The CDR3 runs to 14 residues. V lost 4 bases and J lost 3; bases outside the gene matches: 6. The V gene's germline CDR1 is MNHEY and CDR2 SVGAGI.

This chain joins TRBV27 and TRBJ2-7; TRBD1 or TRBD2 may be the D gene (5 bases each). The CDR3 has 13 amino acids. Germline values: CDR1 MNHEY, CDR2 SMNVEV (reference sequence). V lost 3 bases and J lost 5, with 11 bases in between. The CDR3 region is CASSFYLGDEQYF. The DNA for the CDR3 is TGTGCCAGCAGTTTCTATTTGGGGGACGAGCAGTACTTC.

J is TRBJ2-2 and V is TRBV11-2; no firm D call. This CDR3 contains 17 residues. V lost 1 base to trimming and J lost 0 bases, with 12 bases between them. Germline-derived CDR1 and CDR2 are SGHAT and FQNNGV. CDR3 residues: CASSLGVGQPNTGELFF. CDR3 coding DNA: TGTGCCAGCAGCTTAGGCGTCGGGCAACCGAACACCGGGGAGCTGTTTTTT. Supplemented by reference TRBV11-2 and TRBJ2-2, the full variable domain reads EAGVAQSPRYKIIEKRQSVAFWCNPISGHATLYWYQQILGQGPKLLIQFQNNGVVDDSQLPKDRFSAERLKGVDSTLKIQPAKLEDSAVYLCASSLGVGQPNTGELFFGEGSRLTVL.

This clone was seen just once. The CDR3 reads CAISAPPQGHTLEAFF. DNA for the CDR3: TGTGCCATCAGTGCCCCGCCTCAGGGACACACCCTTGAAGCTTTCTTT. The J gene is TRBJ1-1, the V gene TRBV10-3; weak D call: TRBD1 (6 bases). CDR3 length: 16 amino acids. The germline V and J ends were trimmed by 4 bases and 7 bases, with 22 bases remaining between them. The V gene's germline CDR1 is ENHRY and CDR2 SYGVKD.

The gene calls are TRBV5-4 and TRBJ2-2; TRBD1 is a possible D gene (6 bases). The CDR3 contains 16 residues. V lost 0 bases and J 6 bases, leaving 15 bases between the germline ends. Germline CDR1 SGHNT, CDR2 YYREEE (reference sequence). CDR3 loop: CASSLGPGEGSGELFF. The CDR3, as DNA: TGTGCCAGCAGCTTGGGGCCAGGGGAAGGCTCCGGGGAGCTGTTTTTT.

CDR3 nucleotides: TGTGCCACCAGCAGAGACAACTATAATTCACCCCTCCACTTT. Its translation is CATSRDNYNSPLHF. This rearrangement joins TRBV15 to TRBJ1-6; D is ambiguous. Germline-derived CDR1 and CDR2 are LNHNV and YYDKDF (reference sequence). The V end was cut by 0 bases, the J end by 3 bases, with 3 bases between. The CDR3 sequence is 14 residues long.

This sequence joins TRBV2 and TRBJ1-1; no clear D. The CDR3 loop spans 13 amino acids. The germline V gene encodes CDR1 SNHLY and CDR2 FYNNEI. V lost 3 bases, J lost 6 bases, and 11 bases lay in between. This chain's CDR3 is CASSEEGLAEAFF. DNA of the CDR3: TGTGCCAGCAGTGAGGAGGGATTGGCTGAAGCTTTCTTT. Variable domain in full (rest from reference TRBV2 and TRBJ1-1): EPEVTQTPSHQVTQMGQEVILRCVPISNHLYFYWYRQILGQKVEFLVSFYNNEISEKSEIFDDQFSVERPDGSNFTLKIRSTKLEDSAMYFCASSEEGLAEAFFGQGTRLTVV.

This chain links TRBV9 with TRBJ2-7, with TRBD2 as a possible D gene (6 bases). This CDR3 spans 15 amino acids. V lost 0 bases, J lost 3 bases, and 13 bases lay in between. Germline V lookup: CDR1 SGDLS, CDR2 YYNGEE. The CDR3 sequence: CASSVAWDSFYEQYF. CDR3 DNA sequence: TGTGCCAGCAGCGTAGCGTGGGACTCCTTCTACGAGCAGTACTTC.

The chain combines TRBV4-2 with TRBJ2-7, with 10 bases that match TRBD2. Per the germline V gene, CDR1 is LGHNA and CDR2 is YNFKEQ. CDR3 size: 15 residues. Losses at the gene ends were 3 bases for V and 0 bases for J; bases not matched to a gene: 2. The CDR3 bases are TGTGCCAGCAGCCAGGGGACTAGCGACTCCTACGAGCAGTACTTC. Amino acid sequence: CASSQGTSDSYEQYF.